The 21 T cell receptor beta chains below were found in one sample sequenced in a study of blood T cell repertoires in COVID-19. Sequencing used immunoSEQ multiplex PCR; TCRdb keeps in-frame clones, though not all of them. Of just over 250,000 clones listed, around nine tenths are singletons. What was sequenced was peripheral blood. These receptors came from a man aged 35 to 55 who had recovered from COVID-19.

J is TRBJ2-2 and V is TRBV9, with 9 bases aligning to TRBD2. Germline lookup yields CDR1 SGDLS and CDR2 YYNGEE. CDR3 size: 17 residues. The V and J ends lost 0 bases and 8 bases, in that order; junction bases with no gene match: 11. The chain's CDR3 is CASSVVSGRPSRGELFF. The CDR3 DNA reads as TGTGCCAGCAGCGTAGTGAGCGGGAGGCCCTCCCGGGGGGAGCTGTTTTTT.

This chain uses TRBV7-8 with TRBJ2-7; D gene ambiguous. Germline V gene data show CDR1 as SGHVS and CDR2 as FQNEAQ. This CDR3 region has 12 residues. The V gene lost 5 bases and the J gene lost 5 bases, with 10 bases spanning the gap. The CDR3 protein is CASSPTANEQYF. The CDR3 DNA reads as TGTGCCAGCAGCCCAACTGCGAACGAGCAGTACTTC.

The chain joins TRBV7-6 to TRBJ1-3; TRBD1 aligns across 8 bases. This CDR3 spans 16 amino acids. J lost 2 bases, V lost 2 bases, and 5 bases had no gene match. The germline V gene has CDR1 SGHVS and CDR2 FNYEAQ. The DNA for the CDR3 is TGTGCCAGCAGCTTACTAGGACAGGGACCTGGAAACACCATATATTTT. This translates into CASSLLGQGPGNTIYF. Looking up the rest from reference TRBV7-6 and TRBJ1-3 gives the full variable domain: GAGVSQSPRYKVTKRGQDVALRCDPISGHVSLYWYRQALGQGPEFLTYFNYEAQQDKSGLPNDRFSAERPEGSISTLTIQRTEQRDSAMYRCASSLLGQGPGNTIYFGEGSWLTVV.

The V gene is TRBV27, the J gene TRBJ1-1; maybe TRBD1 (5 bases). This CDR3 comprises 14 residues. V dropped 5 bases and J dropped 6 bases, with 16 bases sitting between them. Per the germline V gene, CDR1 is MNHEY and CDR2 is SMNVEV (reference sequence). The CDR3 protein is CASSLFGTAAEAFF. DNA of the CDR3: TGTGCCAGCAGTCTCTTCGGGACTGCGGCTGAAGCTTTCTTT.

V and J are TRBV6-5 and TRBJ1-2; possibly TRBD1 for D (5 bases). CDR1 is MNHEY, CDR2 SVGAGI, per germline. This CDR3 has 13 residues. V shed 6 bases and J shed 1 base, with 9 bases lying between them. The CDR3 nucleotides are TGTGCCAGCAGCCGACAGATTAACTATGGCTACACCTTC. Translated: CASSRQINYGYTF.

The chain joins TRBV6-4 to TRBJ2-7, with 12 bases that match TRBD2. CDR1 MRHNA and CDR2 SNTAGT come from the germline V gene. The CDR3 sequence is 19 residues long. Trimming removed 3 bases from V and 0 bases from J; junction bases left unmatched: 12. The chain's CDR3 is CASSEGLAGGHWSSYEQYF. Written as DNA, the CDR3 is TGTGCCAGCAGTGAGGGCCTAGCGGGAGGGCATTGGAGCTCCTACGAGCAGTACTTC.

V is TRBV9 and J is TRBJ2-3; 12 nucleotides agree with TRBD2. Germline-derived CDR1 and CDR2 are SGDLS and YYNGEE. With 4 bases clipped from V and 0 bases from J, the junction kept 6 bases outside the gene matches. The CDR3 covers 17 residues. In DNA form, the CDR3 reads TGTGCCAGCAGCACTGGGACTAGCGGGCCCAGCACAGATACGCAGTATTTT. Its protein is CASSTGTSGPSTDTQYF.

This clone was seen a single time. The rearrangement joins TRBV29-1 to TRBJ1-1, with D perhaps matching TRBD1 (5 bases). The CDR3 is 14 amino acids. Trimming left V 3 bases short and J 0 bases short, with 11 bases between. CDR1 is SQVTM and CDR2 is ANQGSEA in the germline V gene. The chain's CDR3 is CSVETRQLNTEAFF. The CDR3 nucleotides are TGCAGCGTTGAGACCCGACAGTTGAACACTGAAGCTTTCTTT.

CDR3 coding DNA: TGCGCCAGCTCCATTGCCCCCACAGGGGTCCACGAGCAGTACTTC. Protein sequence: CASSIAPTGVHEQYF. This chain links TRBV5-1 with TRBJ2-7; 7 bases map to TRBD1. This CDR3 region has 15 residues. Germline CDR1 is SGHRS and CDR2 is YFSETQ. J was trimmed by 5 bases and V by 7 bases; bases with no gene match: 15.

The CDR3 region is CASSRGGVYNEQFF. CDR3 nucleotide sequence: TGCGCCAGCAGCCGGGGGGGAGTGTACAATGAGCAGTTCTTC. This rearrangement joins TRBV5-1 to TRBJ2-1; 8 bases align to TRBD2. Germline V CDR1 and CDR2: SGHRS, YFSETQ. The CDR3 is 14 amino acids. With V trimmed by 4 bases and J by 4 bases, 4 bases remained unmatched. Full variable domain (remainder filled in from reference TRBV5-1 and TRBJ2-1): KAGVTQTPRYLIKTRGQQVTLSCSPISGHRSVSWYQQTPGQGLQFLFEYFSETQRNKGNFPGRFSGRQFSNSRSEMNVSTLELGDSALYLCASSRGGVYNEQFFGPGTRLTVL.

The rearrangement uses TRBV12-5 and TRBJ2-7; tentatively, D is TRBD2 (5 bases). CDR1 and CDR2 from the germline V gene are LGHNT and FRNRAP. The CDR3 spans 13 residues. The V and J ends lost 4 bases and 4 bases respectively, with 11 bases between them. DNA of the CDR3: TGTGCTAGTGGTTCGGGGAACCTATACGAGCAGTACTTC. This translates into CASGSGNLYEQYF.

The V and J genes are TRBV6-2 or TRBV6-3 and TRBJ1-2; 9 bases fit TRBD1. This CDR3 has 13 amino acids. V lost 4 bases and J lost 3; bases outside the gene matches: 0. Per germline, CDR1 MNHEY and CDR2 SVGEGT. As DNA, the CDR3 is TGTGCCAGCAGTTGGACAGGGGACTATGGCTACACCTTC. This gives the protein CASSWTGDYGYTF.

The chain recombines TRBV6-7 with TRBJ2-7, with D possibly TRBD1 on 6 matching bases. TRBV6-7 is marked as an open reading frame, function uncertain. Trimming left V 0 bases short and J 3 bases short, with 15 bases between. The CDR3 loop spans 16 amino acids. The CDR3 sequence is CASSYSIVVQGYEQYF. The CDR3 DNA sequence: TGTGCCAGCAGTTACTCGATTGTAGTACAGGGCTACGAGCAGTACTTC.

The chain recombines TRBV5-6 with TRBJ2-7, with D unresolved. Deletions cut 3 bases from V and 4 bases from J, with 5 bases between. This CDR3 is 11 amino acids long. Germline V lookup: CDR1 SGHDT, CDR2 YYEEEE. The CDR3 coding sequence is TGTGCCAGCAGCTCCCCTTACGAGCAGTACTTC. It codes for CASSSPYEQYF.

The chain couples TRBV6-2 or TRBV6-3 to TRBJ2-7; unclear D gene. CDR1 is MNHEY and CDR2 is SVGEGT in the germline V gene. The CDR3 has 16 residues. The ends were cut back, 0 bases at V and 3 bases at J, with 15 bases in the middle. The CDR3 region has the DNA TGTGCCAGCAGTTACTCGAAGCCCGAGCCTAACTACGAGCAGTACTTC. Amino acids: CASSYSKPEPNYEQYF.

V is TRBV6-2 or TRBV6-3 and J is TRBJ1-5; D might be TRBD1 (6 bases). The germline CDR1 and CDR2 sequences are MNHEY and SVGEGT. This CDR3 region has 15 residues. V was shortened by 2 bases and J by 6 bases, with 14 bases between the two germline ends. The DNA for the CDR3 is TGTGCCAGCAGTTACGAACGGGGGGCGTTTCAGCCCCAGCATTTT. Protein: CASSYERGAFQPQHF.

This clone came up once. The rearrangement links TRBV19 to TRBJ2-4; possibly TRBD2 for D (5 bases). CDR1 is LNHDA and CDR2 is SQIVND in the germline V gene (reference sequence). The V end lost 8 bases, the J end lost 0 bases, and 14 bases lay between the germline ends. The CDR3 consists of 15 residues. The CDR3 DNA sequence: TGTGCCAGTGCGGAGGACGGCCTAGCCAAAAACATTCAGTACTTC. It translates to CASAEDGLAKNIQYF.

The chain recombines TRBV7-2 with TRBJ2-7; 8 positions agree with TRBD2. This CDR3 has 14 amino acids. The germline V gene encodes CDR1 SGHTA and CDR2 FQGNSA. After removal of 5 bases from V and 5 bases from J, the junction contained 8 bases not matched to a gene. The CDR3 spells CASSLTSGLDEQYF. For the CDR3, the DNA is TGTGCCAGCAGCCTCACTAGCGGACTAGACGAGCAGTACTTC.

The gene calls are TRBV19 and TRBJ2-1; TRBD1 agrees at 9 bases. The CDR3 contains 17 residues. V gave up 10 bases and J gave up 3 bases; unmatched junction bases: 16. The germline V gene has CDR1 LNHDA and CDR2 SQIVND (reference sequence). The CDR3 region is CAITILPGTGRYNEQFF. The CDR3 DNA is TGTGCCATCACCATTCTACCCGGGACAGGGCGCTACAATGAGCAGTTCTTC.

V is TRBV5-8 and J is TRBJ2-3; 13 bases map to TRBD2. Germline values: CDR1 SGHTS, CDR2 YDEGEE. J lost 7 bases, V lost 4 bases, and 6 bases had no gene match. The CDR3 is made up of 15 amino acids. The CDR3: CASSPTSGGAYTQYF. In nucleotides, the CDR3 is TGTGCCAGCAGCCCAACTAGCGGGGGGGCATATACGCAGTATTTT.

The rearrangement uses TRBV5-1 and TRBJ2-2, with 9 nucleotides matching TRBD1. J gave up 6 bases and V 1 base, and 4 bases lay outside the gene matches. The germline V gene has CDR1 SGHRS and CDR2 YFSETQ. The CDR3 spans 15 residues. DNA for the CDR3: TGCGCCAGCAGCTTGAGCGACAGGGGGTCCGGGGAGCTGTTTTTT. Its protein product is CASSLSDRGSGELFF.